A selection of T cell receptor beta chains follows, all from one sample in a study of radiotherapy plus CTLA-4 blockade in lung cancer. Generated by immunoSEQ multiplex PCR, the TCRdb table keeps only in-frame clones and is missing some. The table lists about 40,000 clones, just under 80% of them singletons. The material sequenced was peripheral blood, taken from a patient treated with radiotherapy plus ipilimumab. Source of these receptors: a human donor with non-small cell lung cancer that progressed on radiotherapy plus ipilimumab. CDR3s include the opening cysteine and the closing phenylalanine or tryptophan. A D gene is named only where the DNA matches it firmly. Size is stated for part of the rows, as once, few or many counts, or as a class when the clone is expanded.

TRBV9	NA	TRBJ2-3	NA	CASSVNLRGRSDTQYF	TGTGCCAGCAGCGTAAACCTGCGGGGTCGGTCAGATACGCAGTATTTT
TRBV9	once	TRBJ2-1	NA	CASSVLTLGNEQFF	TGTGCCAGCAGCGTATTAACTCTCGGCAATGAGCAGTTCTTC
TRBV7-8	NA	TRBJ1-5	NA	CASSLRRVDQPQHF	TGTGCCAGCAGCTTACGCAGGGTCGATCAGCCCCAGCATTTT
TRBV7-9	NA	TRBJ2-1	TRBD2	CASSASGLDHNEQFF	TGTGCCAGCAGCGCGTCGGGACTAGACCACAATGAGCAGTTCTTC
TRBV4-1	few	TRBJ1-4	TRBD1	CASSQDRQQSGGKLFF	TGCGCCAGCAGCCAAGATCGACAACAGTCAGGGGGAAAACTGTTTTTT
TRBV25-1	NA	TRBJ1-2	NA	CASSMTRGDYGYTF	TGTGCCAGCAGTATGACCAGGGGCGACTATGGCTACACCTTC
TRBV21-1	NA	TRBJ1-2	NA	CASSKAPRGDDGYTF	TGTGCCAGCAGCAAGGCCCCACGGGGGGACGATGGCTACACCTTC
TRBV27	few	TRBJ1-6	NA	CASSLGRGQGNSPLHF	TGTGCCAGCAGTTTAGGGAGAGGGCAGGGGAATTCACCCCTCCACTTT
TRBV18	once	TRBJ1-3	NA	CASSPRQAGNTIYF	TGTGCCAGCTCACCAAGACAGGCAGGAAACACCATATATTTT
TRBV15	NA	TRBJ2-5	NA	CATSRDLRETQYF	TGTGCCACCAGCAGAGATTTGCGGGAGACCCAGTACTTC
TRBV19	NA	TRBJ1-5	TRBD1	CASSIGTVNQPQHF	TGTGCCAGTAGTATCGGGACAGTCAATCAGCCCCAGCATTTT
TRBV4-1	NA	TRBJ1-6	TRBD1	CASSARQGKDSPLHF	TGCGCCAGCAGCGCTCGACAGGGGAAGGATTCACCCCTCCACTTT
TRBV6-5	NA	TRBJ2-7	TRBD1	CASSYSRQGYEQYF	TGTGCCAGCAGTTACTCGAGACAGGGGTACGAGCAGTACTTC
TRBV4-3	NA	TRBJ2-7	NA	CASSQDPRSYEQYF	TGCGCCAGCAGCCAAGATCCCCGCAGCTACGAGCAGTACTTC
TRBV18	once	TRBJ2-7	NA	CASSLIQGSEQYF	TGTGCCAGCTCACTCATACAGGGCTCGGAGCAGTACTTC
TRBV4-3	NA	TRBJ2-1	NA	CASSQARALLDYNEQFF	TGCGCCAGCAGCCAAGCCCGCGCACTACTAGATTACAATGAGCAGTTCTTC
TRBV9	NA	TRBJ2-1	NA	CASSSPSRDEQFF	TGTGCCAGCAGTTCACCTAGCCGTGATGAGCAGTTCTTC
TRBV15	few	TRBJ2-3	TRBD2	CATSRDQRGSGGGTDTQYF	TGTGCCACCAGCAGAGATCAGCGCGGTAGCGGGGGGGGCACAGATACGCAGTATTTT
TRBV4-1	NA	TRBJ1-3	TRBD1	CASSQEGQGAISGNTIYF	TGCGCCAGCAGCCAAGAAGGACAGGGGGCAATAAGTGGAAACACCATATATTTT
TRBV9	NA	TRBJ2-4	TRBD2	CASSVGGLAGGPAKNIQYF	TGTGCCAGCAGCGTAGGGGGACTAGCGGGGGGGCCCGCCAAAAACATTCAGTACTTC